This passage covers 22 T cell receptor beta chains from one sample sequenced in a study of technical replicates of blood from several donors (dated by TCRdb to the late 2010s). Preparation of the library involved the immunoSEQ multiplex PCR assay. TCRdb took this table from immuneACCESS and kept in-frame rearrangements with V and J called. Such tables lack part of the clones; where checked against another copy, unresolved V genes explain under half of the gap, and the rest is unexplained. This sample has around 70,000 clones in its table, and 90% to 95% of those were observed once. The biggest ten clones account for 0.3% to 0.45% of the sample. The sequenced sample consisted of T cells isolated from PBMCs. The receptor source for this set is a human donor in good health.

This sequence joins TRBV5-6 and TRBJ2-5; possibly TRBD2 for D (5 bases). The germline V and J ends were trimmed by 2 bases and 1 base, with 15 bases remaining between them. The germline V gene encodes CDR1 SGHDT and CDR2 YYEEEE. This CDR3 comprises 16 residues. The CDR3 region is CASSFYEGVLQETQYF. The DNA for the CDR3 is TGTGCCAGCAGCTTTTATGAGGGAGTTCTCCAAGAGACCCAGTACTTC. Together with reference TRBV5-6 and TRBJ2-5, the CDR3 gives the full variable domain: DAGVTQSPTHLIKTRGQQVTLRCSPKSGHDTVSWYQQALGQGPQFIFQYYEEEERQRGNFPDRFSGHQFPNYSSELNVNALLLGDSALYLCASSFYEGVLQETQYFGPGTRLLVL.

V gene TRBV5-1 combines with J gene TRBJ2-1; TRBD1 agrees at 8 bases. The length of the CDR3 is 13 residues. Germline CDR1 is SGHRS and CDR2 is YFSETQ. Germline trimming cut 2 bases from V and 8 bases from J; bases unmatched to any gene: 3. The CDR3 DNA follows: TGCGCCAGCAGCTTCCAGGGGGCCTATGAGCAGTTCTTC. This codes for CASSFQGAYEQFF.

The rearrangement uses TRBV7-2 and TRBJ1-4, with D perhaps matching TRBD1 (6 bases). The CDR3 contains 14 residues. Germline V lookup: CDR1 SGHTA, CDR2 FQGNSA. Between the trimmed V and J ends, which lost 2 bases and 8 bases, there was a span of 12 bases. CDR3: CASSLQQGREKLFF. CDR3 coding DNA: TGTGCCAGCAGCTTACAACAGGGCAGGGAAAAACTGTTTTTT.

The CDR3 DNA is TGTGCCAGCAGCCAAGATAGCGGGAGCGCGAATGAGCAGTTCTTC. Encoded protein: CASSQDSGSANEQFF. V and J are TRBV4-2 and TRBJ2-1, with TRBD2 identical over 9 bases. The V gene's germline CDR1 is LGHNA and CDR2 YNFKEQ. J gave up 7 bases and V 0 bases, and 4 bases lay outside the gene matches. CDR3 length: 15 residues.

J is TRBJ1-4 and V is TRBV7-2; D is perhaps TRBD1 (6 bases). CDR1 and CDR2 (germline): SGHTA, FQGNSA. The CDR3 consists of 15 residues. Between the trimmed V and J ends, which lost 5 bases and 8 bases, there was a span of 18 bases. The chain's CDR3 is CASSPSAGAQEKLFF. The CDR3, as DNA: TGTGCCAGCAGCCCCAGTGCGGGGGCGCAAGAAAAACTGTTTTTT.

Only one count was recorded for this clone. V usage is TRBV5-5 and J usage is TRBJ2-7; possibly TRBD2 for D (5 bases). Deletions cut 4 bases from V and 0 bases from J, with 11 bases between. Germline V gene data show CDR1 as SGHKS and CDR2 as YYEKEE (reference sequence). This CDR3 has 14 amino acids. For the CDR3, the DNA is TGTGCCAGCAGCCTGAACGAGGGCTCCTACGAGCAGTACTTC. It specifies CASSLNEGSYEQYF. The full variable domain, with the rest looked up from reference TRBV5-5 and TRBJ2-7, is DAGVTQSPTHLIKTRGQQVTLRCSPISGHKSVSWYQQVLGQGPQFIFQYYEKEERGRGNFPDRFSARQFPNYSSELNVNALLLGDSALYLCASSLNEGSYEQYFGPGTRLTVT.

CDR3 DNA: TGTGCCAGCAGTTATGAGGGGAACACTGAAGCTTTCTTT. Amino acid sequence: CASSYEGNTEAFF. V and J are TRBV27 and TRBJ1-1, with D uncertain. Germline V gives CDR1 MNHEY, CDR2 SMNVEV (reference sequence). This CDR3 is 13 amino acids long. V was pared by 4 bases and J by 1 base, with 7 bases between.

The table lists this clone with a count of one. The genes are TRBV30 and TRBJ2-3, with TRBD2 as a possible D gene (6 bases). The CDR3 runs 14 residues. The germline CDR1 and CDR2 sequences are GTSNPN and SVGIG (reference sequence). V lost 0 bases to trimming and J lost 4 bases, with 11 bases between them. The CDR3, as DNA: TGTGCCTGGAGTGTATCCGGGAGTTCAGATACGCAGTATTTT. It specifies CAWSVSGSSDTQYF.

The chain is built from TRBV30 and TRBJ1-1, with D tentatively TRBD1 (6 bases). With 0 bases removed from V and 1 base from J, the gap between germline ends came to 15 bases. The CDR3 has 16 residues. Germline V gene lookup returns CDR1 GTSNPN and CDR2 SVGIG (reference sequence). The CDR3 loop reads CAWSVLWTEENTEAFF. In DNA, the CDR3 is TGTGCCTGGAGTGTACTTTGGACAGAAGAGAACACTGAAGCTTTCTTT.

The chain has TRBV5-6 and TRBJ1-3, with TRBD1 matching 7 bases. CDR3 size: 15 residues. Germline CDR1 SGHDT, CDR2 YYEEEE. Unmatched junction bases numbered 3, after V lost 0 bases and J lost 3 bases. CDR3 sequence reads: CASSLVGQLGNTIYF. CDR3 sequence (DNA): TGTGCCAGCAGCTTGGTGGGACAGCTTGGAAACACCATATATTTT.

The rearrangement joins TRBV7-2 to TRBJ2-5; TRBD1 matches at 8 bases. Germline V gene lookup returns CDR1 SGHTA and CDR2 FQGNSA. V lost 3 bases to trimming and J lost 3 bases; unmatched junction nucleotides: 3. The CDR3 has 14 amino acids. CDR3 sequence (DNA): TGTGCCAGCAGCTTTCCGGACAGGGAAGAGACCCAGTACTTC. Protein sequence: CASSFPDREETQYF.

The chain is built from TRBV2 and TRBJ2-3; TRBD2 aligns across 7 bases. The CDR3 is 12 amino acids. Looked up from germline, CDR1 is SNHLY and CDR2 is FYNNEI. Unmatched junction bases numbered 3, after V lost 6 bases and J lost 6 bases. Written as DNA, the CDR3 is TGTGCCAGCAGGACTAGCTCCGATACGCAGTATTTT. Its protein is CASRTSSDTQYF. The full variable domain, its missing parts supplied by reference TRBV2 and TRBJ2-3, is EPEVTQTPSHQVTQMGQEVILRCVPISNHLYFYWYRQILGQKVEFLVSFYNNEISEKSEIFDDQFSVERPDGSNFTLKIRSTKLEDSAMYFCASRTSSDTQYFGPGTRLTVL.

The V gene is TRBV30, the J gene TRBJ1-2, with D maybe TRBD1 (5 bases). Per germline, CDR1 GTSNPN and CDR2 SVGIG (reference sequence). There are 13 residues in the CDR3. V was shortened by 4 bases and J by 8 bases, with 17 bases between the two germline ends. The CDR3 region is CAWIERQGRGYTF. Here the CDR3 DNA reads TGTGCCTGGATCGAGAGGCAGGGCCGCGGCTACACCTTC.

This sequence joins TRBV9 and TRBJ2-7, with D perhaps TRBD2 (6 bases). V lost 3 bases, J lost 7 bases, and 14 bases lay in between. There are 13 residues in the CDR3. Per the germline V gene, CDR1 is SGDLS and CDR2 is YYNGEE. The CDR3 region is CASSASSGAEQYF. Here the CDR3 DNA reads TGTGCCAGCAGCGCCTCCTCGGGAGCAGAGCAGTACTTC. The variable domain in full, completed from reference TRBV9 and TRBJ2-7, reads DSGVTQTPKHLITATGQRVTLRCSPRSGDLSVYWYQQSLDQGLQFLIQYYNGEERAKGNILERFSAQQFPDLHSELNLSSLELGDSALYFCASSASSGAEQYFGPGTRLTVT.

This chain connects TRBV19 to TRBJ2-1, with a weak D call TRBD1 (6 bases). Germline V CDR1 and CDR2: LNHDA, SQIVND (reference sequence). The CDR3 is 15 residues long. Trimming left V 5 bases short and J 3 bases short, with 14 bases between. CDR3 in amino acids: CASSPTGSRYNEQFF. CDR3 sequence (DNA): TGTGCCAGTAGTCCCACAGGGTCGCGCTACAATGAGCAGTTCTTC.

As DNA, the CDR3 is TGTGCCAGCAGGCCCACTAGCGCCTTCTCCTACGAGCAGTACTTC. Protein product: CASRPTSAFSYEQYF. The chain carries TRBV6-6 and TRBJ2-7, with 7 bases matching TRBD2. Germline-derived CDR1 and CDR2 are MNHNY and SVGAGI (reference sequence). This CDR3 region has 15 residues. V trimming: 6 bases; J trimming: 0 bases; junction bases outside the gene matches: 8.

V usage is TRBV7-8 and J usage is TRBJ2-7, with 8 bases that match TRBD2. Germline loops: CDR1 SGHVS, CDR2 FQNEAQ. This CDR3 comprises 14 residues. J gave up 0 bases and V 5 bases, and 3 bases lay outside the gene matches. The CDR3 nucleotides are TGTGCCAGCAGCCTTGGACTAGCCTCCTACGAGCAGTACTTC. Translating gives CASSLGLASYEQYF. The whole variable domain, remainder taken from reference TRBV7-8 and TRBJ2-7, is GAGVSQSPRYKVAKRGQDVALRCDPISGHVSLFWYQQALGQGPEFLTYFQNEAQLDKSGLPSDRFFAERPEGSVSTLKIQRTQQEDSAVYLCASSLGLASYEQYFGPGTRLTVT.

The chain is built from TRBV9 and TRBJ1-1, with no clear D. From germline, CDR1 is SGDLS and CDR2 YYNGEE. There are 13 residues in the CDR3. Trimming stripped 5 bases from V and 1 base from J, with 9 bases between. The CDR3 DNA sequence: TGTGCCAGCAGTCGACACGGGAACACTGAAGCTTTCTTT. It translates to CASSRHGNTEAFF. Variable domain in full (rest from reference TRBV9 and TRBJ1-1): DSGVTQTPKHLITATGQRVTLRCSPRSGDLSVYWYQQSLDQGLQFLIQYYNGEERAKGNILERFSAQQFPDLHSELNLSSLELGDSALYFCASSRHGNTEAFFGQGTRLTVV.

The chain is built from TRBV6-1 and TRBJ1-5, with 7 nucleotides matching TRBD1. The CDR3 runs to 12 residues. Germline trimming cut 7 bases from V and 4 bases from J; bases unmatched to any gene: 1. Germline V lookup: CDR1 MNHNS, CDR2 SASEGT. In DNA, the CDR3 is TGTGCCAGCAAGGGGGCTAATCAGCCCCAGCATTTT. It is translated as CASKGANQPQHF.

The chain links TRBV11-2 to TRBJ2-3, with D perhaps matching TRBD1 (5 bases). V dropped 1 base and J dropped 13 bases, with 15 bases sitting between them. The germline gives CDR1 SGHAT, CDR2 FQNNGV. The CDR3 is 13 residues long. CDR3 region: CASSLVWWGREYF. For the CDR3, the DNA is TGTGCCAGCAGCTTAGTATGGTGGGGCAGGGAGTATTTT.

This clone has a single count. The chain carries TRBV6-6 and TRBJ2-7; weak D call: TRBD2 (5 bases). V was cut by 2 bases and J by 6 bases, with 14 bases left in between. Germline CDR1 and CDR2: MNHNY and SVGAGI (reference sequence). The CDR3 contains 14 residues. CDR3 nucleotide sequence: TGTGCCAGCAGTTACGAGGGAAGAACGGCCGAGCAGTACTTC. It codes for CASSYEGRTAEQYF.

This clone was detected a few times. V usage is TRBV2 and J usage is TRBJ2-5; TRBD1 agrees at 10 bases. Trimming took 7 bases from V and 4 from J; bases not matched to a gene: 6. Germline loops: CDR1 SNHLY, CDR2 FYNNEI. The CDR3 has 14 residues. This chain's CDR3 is CASTRQGAGETQYF. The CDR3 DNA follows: TGTGCCAGCACTAGACAGGGGGCAGGAGAGACCCAGTACTTC.